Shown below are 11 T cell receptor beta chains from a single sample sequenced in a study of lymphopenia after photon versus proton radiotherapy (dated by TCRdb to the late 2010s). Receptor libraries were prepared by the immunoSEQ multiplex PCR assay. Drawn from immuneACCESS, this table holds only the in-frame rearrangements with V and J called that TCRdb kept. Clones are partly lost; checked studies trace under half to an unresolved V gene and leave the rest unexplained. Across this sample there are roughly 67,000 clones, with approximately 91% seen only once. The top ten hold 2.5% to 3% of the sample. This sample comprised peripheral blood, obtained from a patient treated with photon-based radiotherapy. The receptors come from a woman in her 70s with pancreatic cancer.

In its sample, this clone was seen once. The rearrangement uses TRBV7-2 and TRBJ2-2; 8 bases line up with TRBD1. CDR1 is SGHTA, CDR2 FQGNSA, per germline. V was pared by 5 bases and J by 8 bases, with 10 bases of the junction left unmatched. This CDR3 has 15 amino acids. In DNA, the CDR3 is TGTGCCAGCAGCCAAGTGCAGGGGGCTTGGGGGGAGCTGTTTTTT. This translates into CASSQVQGAWGELFF.

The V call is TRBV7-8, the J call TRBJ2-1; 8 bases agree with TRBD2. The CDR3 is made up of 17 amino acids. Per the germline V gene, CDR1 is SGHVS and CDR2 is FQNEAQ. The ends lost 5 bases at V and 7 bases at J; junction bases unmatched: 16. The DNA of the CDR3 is TGTGCCAGCAGCGGGACTAGAGTCAGTAGGAACTCTAATGAGCAGTTCTTC. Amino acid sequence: CASSGTRVSRNSNEQFF.

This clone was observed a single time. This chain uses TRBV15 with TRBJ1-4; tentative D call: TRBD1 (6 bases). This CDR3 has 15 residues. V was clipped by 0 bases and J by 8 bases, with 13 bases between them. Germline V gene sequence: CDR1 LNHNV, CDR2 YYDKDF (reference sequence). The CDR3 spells CATSRDRGRWEKLFF. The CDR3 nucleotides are TGTGCCACCAGCAGAGATCGGGGGCGATGGGAAAAACTGTTTTTT.

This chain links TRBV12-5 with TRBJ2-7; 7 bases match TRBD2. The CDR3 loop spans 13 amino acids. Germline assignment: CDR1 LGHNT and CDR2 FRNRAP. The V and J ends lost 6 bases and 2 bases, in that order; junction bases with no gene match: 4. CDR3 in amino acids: CASGRDYTYEQYF. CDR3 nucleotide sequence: TGTGCTAGTGGCCGGGACTATACCTACGAGCAGTACTTC. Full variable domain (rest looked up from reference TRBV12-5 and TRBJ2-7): DARVTQTPRHKVTEMGQEVTMRCQPILGHNTVFWYRQTMMQGLELLAYFRNRAPLDDSGMPKDRFSAEMPDATLATLKIQPSEPRDSAVYFCASGRDYTYEQYFGPGTRLTVT.

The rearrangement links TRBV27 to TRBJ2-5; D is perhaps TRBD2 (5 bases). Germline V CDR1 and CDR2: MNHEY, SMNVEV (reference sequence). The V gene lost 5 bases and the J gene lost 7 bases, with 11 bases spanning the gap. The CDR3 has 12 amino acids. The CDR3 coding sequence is TGTGCCAGCAGTCCACCGGCGGGGACCCAGTACTTC. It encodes CASSPPAGTQYF.

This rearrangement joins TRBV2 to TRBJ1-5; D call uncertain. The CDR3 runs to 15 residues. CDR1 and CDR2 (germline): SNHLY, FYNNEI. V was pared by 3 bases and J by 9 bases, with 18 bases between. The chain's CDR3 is CASSEARTPTGPQHF. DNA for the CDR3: TGTGCCAGCAGTGAGGCGAGGACCCCCACCGGGCCCCAGCATTTT.

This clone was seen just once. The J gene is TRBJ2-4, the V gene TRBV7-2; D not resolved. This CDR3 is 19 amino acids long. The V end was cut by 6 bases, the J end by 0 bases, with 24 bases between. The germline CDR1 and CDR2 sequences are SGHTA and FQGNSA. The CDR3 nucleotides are TGTGCCAGCAGTTCCGGTGGGGTAAGGGCGGAGATAGCCAAAAACATTCAGTACTTC. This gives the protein CASSSGGVRAEIAKNIQYF.

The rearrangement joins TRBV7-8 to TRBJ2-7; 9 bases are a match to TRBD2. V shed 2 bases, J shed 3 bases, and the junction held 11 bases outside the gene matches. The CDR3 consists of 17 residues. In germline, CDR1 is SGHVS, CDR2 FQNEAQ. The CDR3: CASSLILSSSGNYEQYF. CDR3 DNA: TGTGCCAGCAGCTTAATTCTATCGTCTAGCGGGAACTACGAGCAGTACTTC.

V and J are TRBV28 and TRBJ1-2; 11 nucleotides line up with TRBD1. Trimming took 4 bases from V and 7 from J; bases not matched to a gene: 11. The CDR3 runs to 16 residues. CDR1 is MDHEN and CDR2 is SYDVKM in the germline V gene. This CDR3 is CASSWTGGRSGSGYTF. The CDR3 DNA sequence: TGTGCCAGCAGTTGGACAGGGGGCAGATCTGGCTCTGGCTACACCTTC.

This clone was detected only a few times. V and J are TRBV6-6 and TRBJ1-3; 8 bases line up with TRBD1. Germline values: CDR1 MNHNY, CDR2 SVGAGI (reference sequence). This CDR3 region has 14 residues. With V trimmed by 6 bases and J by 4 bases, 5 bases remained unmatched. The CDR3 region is CASRGQGVGNTIYF. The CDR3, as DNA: TGTGCCAGCAGAGGACAGGGAGTCGGAAACACCATATATTTT.

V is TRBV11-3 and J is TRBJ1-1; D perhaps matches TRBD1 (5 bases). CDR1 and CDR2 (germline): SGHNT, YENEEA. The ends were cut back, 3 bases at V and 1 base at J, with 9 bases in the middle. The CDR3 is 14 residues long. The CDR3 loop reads CASSLGQGNTEAFF. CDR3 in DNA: TGTGCCAGCAGCTTGGGGCAGGGGAACACTGAAGCTTTCTTT.